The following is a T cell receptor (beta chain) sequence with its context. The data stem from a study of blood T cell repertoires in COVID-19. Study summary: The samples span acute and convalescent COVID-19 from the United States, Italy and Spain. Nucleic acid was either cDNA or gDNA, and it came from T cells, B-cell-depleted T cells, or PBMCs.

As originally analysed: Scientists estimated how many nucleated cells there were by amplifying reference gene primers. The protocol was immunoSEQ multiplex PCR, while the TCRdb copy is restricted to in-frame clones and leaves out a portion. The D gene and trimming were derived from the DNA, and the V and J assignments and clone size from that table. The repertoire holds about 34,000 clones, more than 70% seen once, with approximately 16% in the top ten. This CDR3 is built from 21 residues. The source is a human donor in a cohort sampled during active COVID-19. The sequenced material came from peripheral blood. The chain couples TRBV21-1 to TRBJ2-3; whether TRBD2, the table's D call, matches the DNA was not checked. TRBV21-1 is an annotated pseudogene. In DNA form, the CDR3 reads TGTGCCAGCAGCAAAGGATGTTGGCTAGTCCCGGGACTAGACGGCACAGATACGCAGTATTTT. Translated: CASSKGCWLVPGLDGTDTQYF.